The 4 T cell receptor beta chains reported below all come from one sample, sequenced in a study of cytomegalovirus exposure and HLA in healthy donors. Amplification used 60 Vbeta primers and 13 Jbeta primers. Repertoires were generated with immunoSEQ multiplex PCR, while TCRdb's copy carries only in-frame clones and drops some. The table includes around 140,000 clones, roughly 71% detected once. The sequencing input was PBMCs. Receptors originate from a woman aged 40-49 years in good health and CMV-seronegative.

Written as DNA, the CDR3 is TGTGCCAGCAGCCCACGGGACAGGTGGGAGACCCAGTACTTC. This sequence encodes CASSPRDRWETQYF. This chain links TRBV14 with TRBJ2-5; TRBD1 agrees at 8 bases. The V segment lost 4 bases and the J segment 5 bases; nucleotides outside the gene matches: 6. The CDR3 is 14 residues long. Germline CDR1 is SGHDN and CDR2 is FVKESK.

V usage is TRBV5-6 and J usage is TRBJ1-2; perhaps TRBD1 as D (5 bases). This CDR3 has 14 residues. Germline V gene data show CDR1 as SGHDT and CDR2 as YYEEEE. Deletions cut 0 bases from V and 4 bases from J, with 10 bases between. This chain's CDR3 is CASSLGKGFYGYTF. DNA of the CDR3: TGTGCCAGCAGCTTGGGGAAGGGGTTCTATGGCTACACCTTC.

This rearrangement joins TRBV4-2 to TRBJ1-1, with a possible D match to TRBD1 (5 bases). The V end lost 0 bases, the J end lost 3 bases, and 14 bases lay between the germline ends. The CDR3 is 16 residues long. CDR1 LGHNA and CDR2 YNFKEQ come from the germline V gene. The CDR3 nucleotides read TGTGCCAGCAGCCAAGATTTTACAGGATTATACACTGAAGCTTTCTTT. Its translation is CASSQDFTGLYTEAFF.

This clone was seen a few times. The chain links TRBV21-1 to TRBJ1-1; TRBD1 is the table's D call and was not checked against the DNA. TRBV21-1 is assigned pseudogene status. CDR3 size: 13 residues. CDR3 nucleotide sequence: TGTGCCAGCAGCAAAGTCAGGGTATGGGAAGCTTTCTTT. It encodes CASSKVRVWEAFF.